These 23 T cell receptor beta chains were all obtained from the same sample, sequenced in a study of T cells in Graves' hyperthyroidism and ophthalmopathy. RNA transcripts gave rise to amplified TCR beta CDR3 regions. The TCR CDR3 was amplified in a first-round RT-PCR using the HTBI primer set. TCRdb reprocessed the multiplex PCR reads with MiXCR, giving one entry per CDR3 protein. The sample shows under 350,000 distinct CDR3 sequences, roughly 13% of them seen only once. Sequencing was performed on blood. The receptors were gathered from a woman in her 40s with Graves' ophthalmopathy.

This clonotype was counted at least ten times. The gene calls are TRBV7-2 and TRBJ1-1; 10 bases agree with TRBD1. The CDR3 is 15 amino acids. Losses at the gene ends were 5 bases for V and 3 bases for J; bases not matched to a gene: 6. Germline V CDR1 and CDR2: SGHTA, FQGNSA. CDR3 DNA: TGTGCCAGCAGCCTAACAGGGACAGGGGACACTGAAGCTTTCTTT. It specifies CASSLTGTGDTEAFF.

The chain employs TRBV10-3 and TRBJ2-6; D possibly corresponds to TRBD1 (6 bases). Germline V gene data show CDR1 as ENHRY and CDR2 as SYGVKD. This CDR3 has 16 residues. The ends were cut back, 0 bases at V and 2 bases at J, with 8 bases in the middle. CDR3 in amino acids: CAISESTGPGANVLTF. CDR3 in DNA: TGTGCCATCAGTGAGTCGACAGGCCCTGGGGCCAACGTCCTGACTTTC.

This clonotype was seen ten or more times. The CDR3 protein is CASSAYRGPYEQYF. The CDR3 DNA is TGTGCCAGCAGCGCGTACAGGGGGCCCTACGAGCAGTACTTC. The chain has TRBV11-1 and TRBJ2-7; 9 bases are a match to TRBD1. This CDR3 contains 14 residues. Germline values: CDR1 SGHAT, CDR2 FQDESV (reference sequence). V lost 5 bases to trimming and J lost 2 bases; unmatched junction nucleotides: 4.

This clonotype was detected only once. This chain links TRBV5-1 with TRBJ2-2; TRBD1 matches 8 bases. The CDR3 totals 14 residues. V trimming: 9 bases; J trimming: 0 bases; junction bases outside the gene matches: 4. Germline V gene data show CDR1 as SGHRS and CDR2 as YFSETQ. CDR3: CATADRANTGELFF. In nucleotides, the CDR3 is TGCGCCACCGCGGACAGGGCGAACACCGGGGAGCTGTTTTTT.

The sample holds many counts of this clonotype. V and J are TRBV3-1 and TRBJ1-2; D perhaps matches TRBD1 (5 bases). Germline V CDR1 and CDR2: LGHDT, YNNKEL (reference sequence). The CDR3 runs to 15 residues. V lost 5 bases, J lost 8 bases, and 21 bases lay in between. The CDR3 nucleotides read TGTGCCAGCAGCACACGGGACGCCGAACTATGGGGCTACACCTTC. The encoded protein is CASSTRDAELWGYTF.

There are many counts of this clonotype. The V gene is TRBV20-1, the J gene TRBJ2-1; 11 nucleotides agree with TRBD2. V gave up 4 bases and J gave up 5 bases; unmatched junction bases: 16. Germline V gene lookup returns CDR1 DFQATT and CDR2 SNEGSKA (reference sequence). CDR3 length equals 18 residues. Written as DNA, the CDR3 is TGCAGTGCTAAGGGTTTACTAGCGGGAGCATTGGGGGACAATGAGCAGTTCTTC. It is translated as CSAKGLLAGALGDNEQFF.

The CDR3, as DNA: TGTGCCACCAGTAGCGGCGGGAGGGCCTCTTCAGATACGCAGTATTTT. Translating gives CATSSGGRASSDTQYF. V and J are TRBV24-1 and TRBJ2-3; 9 bases are a match to TRBD2. The germline gives CDR1 KGHDR, CDR2 SFDVKD. The CDR3 is 16 amino acids. With 6 bases clipped from V and 4 bases from J, the junction kept 10 bases outside the gene matches.

This clonotype was picked up many times. This chain connects TRBV12-5 to TRBJ1-2; D is unresolved. The V and J ends lost 1 base and 7 bases respectively, with 7 bases between them. Germline V gives CDR1 LGHNT, CDR2 FRNRAP. The CDR3 is 12 amino acids. CDR3 DNA sequence: TGTGCTAGTGGTTTGGAGGGTGGTGGCTACACCTTC. It translates to CASGLEGGGYTF.

A remark on this clonotype: One end of the junction varies from germline; a read error may be responsible. The chain has TRBV25-1 and TRBJ1-1; the D is unclear. This CDR3 has 12 amino acids. Germline values: CDR1 MGHDK, CDR2 SYGVNS. Here the CDR3 DNA reads TGTGCCAGCAGTGAATGGAACGCTGAAGCTTTCTTT. Translated: CASSEWNAEAFF.

In this sample, this clonotype turned up many times. The rearrangement uses TRBV7-9 and TRBJ2-3, with 7 bases lining up with TRBD1. J lost 3 bases, V lost 1 base, and 7 bases had no gene match. CDR1 and CDR2 from the germline V gene are SEHNR and FQNEAQ (reference sequence). This CDR3 is built from 16 residues. In DNA form, the CDR3 reads TGTGCCAGCAGCTTAGGAGCAGGGGGAAGGACAGATACGCAGTATTTT. Translation: CASSLGAGGRTDTQYF.

The rearrangement joins TRBV24-1 to TRBJ2-5, with 7 bases identical to TRBD1. The CDR3 loop spans 15 amino acids. Germline V gene sequence: CDR1 KGHDR, CDR2 SFDVKD. V lost 3 bases and J lost 5; bases outside the gene matches: 8. The CDR3 coding sequence is TGTGCCACCAGTGATCCCCTACAGGGGACGGAGACCCAGTACTTC. It codes for CATSDPLQGTETQYF.

This clonotype was seen ten or more times. This rearrangement joins TRBV6-2 or TRBV6-3 to TRBJ2-7; D may be TRBD1 (5 bases). Germline V CDR1 and CDR2: MNHEY, SVGEGT. This CDR3 has 16 residues. V lost 4 bases to trimming and J lost 2 bases, with 18 bases between them. The CDR3 DNA follows: TGTGCCAGCAGTTCCATCGACAGCCTAGGAACCTACGAGCAGTACTTC. It translates to CASSSIDSLGTYEQYF.

Only a few counts were recorded for this clonotype. V usage is TRBV7-9 and J usage is TRBJ1-6; D is uncertain. V shed 5 bases and J shed 7 bases, with 15 bases lying between them. The CDR3 runs 15 residues. CDR1 and CDR2 from the germline V gene are SEHNR and FQNEAQ (reference sequence). The CDR3: CASSLDKNRNSPLHF. The CDR3, as DNA: TGTGCCAGCAGCCTAGATAAAAATCGGAATTCACCCCTCCACTTT.

This clonotype has a count of ten or more. The chain recombines TRBV12-3 or TRBV12-4 with TRBJ1-5; D possibly corresponds to TRBD1 (5 bases). There are 12 residues in the CDR3. With 6 bases removed from V and 7 bases from J, the gap between germline ends came to 10 bases. The DNA for the CDR3 is TGTGCCAGCAGCCTGGGGCAGCAGCCCCAGCATTTT. Translation: CASSLGQQPQHF.

This clonotype was seen repeatedly, ten times or more. This chain joins TRBV28 and TRBJ2-7, with 9 bases matching TRBD2. Trimming took 3 bases from V and 4 from J; bases not matched to a gene: 7. The CDR3 totals 15 residues. Per the germline V gene, CDR1 is MDHEN and CDR2 is SYDVKM. Here the CDR3 reads CASSLYGTSRYEQYF. The CDR3 DNA follows: TGTGCCAGCAGTTTGTACGGGACTAGCAGGTACGAGCAGTACTTC.

This clonotype was counted between two and nine times. The chain uses TRBV19 and TRBJ1-5; the D gene is possibly TRBD1 (5 bases). This CDR3 is built from 15 residues. Germline lookup yields CDR1 LNHDA and CDR2 SQIVND (reference sequence). V dropped 5 bases and J dropped 9 bases, with 20 bases sitting between them. The CDR3 here is CASSPPRRVRMPQHF. The DNA for the CDR3 is TGTGCCAGTAGTCCCCCCCGCAGGGTGAGGATGCCCCAGCATTTT.

J is TRBJ1-3 and V is TRBV9; D is unresolved. Trimming removed 4 bases at V and 3 bases at J, with 11 bases between. CDR1 and CDR2 (germline): SGDLS, YYNGEE. The CDR3 is made up of 14 amino acids. The CDR3 protein is CASSTRTGGNTIYF. Here the CDR3 DNA reads TGTGCCAGCAGCACCCGGACGGGTGGAAACACCATATATTTT.

This clonotype has a count of ten or more. The genes are TRBV28 and TRBJ1-2; the D gene is possibly TRBD1 (5 bases). The germline V gene has CDR1 MDHEN and CDR2 SYDVKM. Between the trimmed V and J ends, which lost 6 bases and 8 bases, there was a span of 13 bases. This CDR3 contains 12 residues. Written as DNA, the CDR3 is TGTGCCAGCAGCTTCGGGGGGGACGGCTACACCTTC. This encodes CASSFGGDGYTF.

The chain joins TRBV18 to TRBJ2-7, with D hard to call. This CDR3 is built from 13 residues. Trimming removed 3 bases at V and 4 bases at J, with 10 bases between. Germline V lookup: CDR1 KGHSH, CDR2 LQKENI. The CDR3 is CASSPDDGYEQYF. The DNA of the CDR3 is TGTGCCAGCTCACCCGACGACGGTTACGAGCAGTACTTC. The whole variable domain, remainder taken from reference TRBV18 and TRBJ2-7, is NAGVMQNPRHLVRRRGQEARLRCSPMKGHSHVYWYRQLPEEGLKFMVYLQKENIIDESGMPKERFSAEFPKEGPSILRIQQVVRGDSAAYFCASSPDDGYEQYFGPGTRLTVT.

This chain joins TRBV5-5 and TRBJ1-1; the D gene is possibly TRBD1 (6 bases). This CDR3 has 14 residues. The V and J ends lost 2 bases and 1 base respectively, with 9 bases between them. Germline V gene data show CDR1 as SGHKS and CDR2 as YYEKEE (reference sequence). The CDR3 coding sequence is TGTGCCAGCAGCTTCCCAGGGGAGAACACTGAAGCTTTCTTT. This encodes CASSFPGENTEAFF.

This rearrangement joins TRBV7-9 to TRBJ2-6, with no clear D. There are 16 residues in the CDR3. Germline lookup yields CDR1 SEHNR and CDR2 FQNEAQ (reference sequence). V lost 0 bases to trimming and J lost 4 bases, with 10 bases between them. The DNA for the CDR3 is TGTGCCAGCAGCTTAGCCCAGGTCGCGGGGGCCAACGTCCTGACTTTC. This sequence encodes CASSLAQVAGANVLTF.

This clonotype was observed many times. This chain links TRBV15 with TRBJ1-5; the D is unclear. The CDR3 has 13 residues. With 3 bases removed from V and 4 bases from J, the gap between germline ends came to 7 bases. The V gene's germline CDR1 is LNHNV and CDR2 YYDKDF (reference sequence). The CDR3 DNA reads as TGTGCCACCAGCAGGTCCGGAAATCAGCCCCAGCATTTT. It codes for CATSRSGNQPQHF.

The table lists this clonotype with a few counts. The chain has TRBV14 and TRBJ2-3; D gene ambiguous. CDR3 length: 13 residues. The V gene lost 4 bases and the J gene lost 5 bases, with 10 bases spanning the gap. CDR1 and CDR2 from the germline V gene are SGHDN and FVKESK. The CDR3 DNA sequence: TGTGCCAGCAGCCCACGACCGGGAGATACGCAGTATTTT. It yields the protein CASSPRPGDTQYF.